This T cell receptor beta chain is drawn from a study of T-cell reconstitution after alpha-beta-depleted transplantation in children. The study, taken as a whole, reports: After one year, T-cell counts and TCRbeta diversity mostly came from new T cells.

Library preparation (for TCRbeta) was performed with unique molecular identifiers. MiXCR, run by TCRdb on the PCR reads, gives a single entry per CDR3 protein. The table records approximately 800,000 distinct CDR3 sequences, roughly 16% of them present only once. The table lists this clonotype with a few counts. The antigen is undetermined. CDR3 length: 15 amino acids. The V end was cut by 5 bases, the J end by 0 bases, with 11 bases between. The chain joins TRBV12-3 or TRBV12-4 to TRBJ1-5; tentative D call: TRBD1 (6 bases). Sequenced here: PBMCs, mostly from graft donor cells, sampled 360 days after TCRalphabeta/CD19-depleted stem cell transplant. The clonotype originates from a male patient aged 10-17 years who had a stem cell transplant for acute lymphoblastic leukemia, so the T cells may come from the graft donor. The DNA of the CDR3 is TGTGCCAGCAGTAACAGGGTTGGTAGCAATCAGCCCCAGCATTTT. Protein: CASSNRVGSNQPQHF.